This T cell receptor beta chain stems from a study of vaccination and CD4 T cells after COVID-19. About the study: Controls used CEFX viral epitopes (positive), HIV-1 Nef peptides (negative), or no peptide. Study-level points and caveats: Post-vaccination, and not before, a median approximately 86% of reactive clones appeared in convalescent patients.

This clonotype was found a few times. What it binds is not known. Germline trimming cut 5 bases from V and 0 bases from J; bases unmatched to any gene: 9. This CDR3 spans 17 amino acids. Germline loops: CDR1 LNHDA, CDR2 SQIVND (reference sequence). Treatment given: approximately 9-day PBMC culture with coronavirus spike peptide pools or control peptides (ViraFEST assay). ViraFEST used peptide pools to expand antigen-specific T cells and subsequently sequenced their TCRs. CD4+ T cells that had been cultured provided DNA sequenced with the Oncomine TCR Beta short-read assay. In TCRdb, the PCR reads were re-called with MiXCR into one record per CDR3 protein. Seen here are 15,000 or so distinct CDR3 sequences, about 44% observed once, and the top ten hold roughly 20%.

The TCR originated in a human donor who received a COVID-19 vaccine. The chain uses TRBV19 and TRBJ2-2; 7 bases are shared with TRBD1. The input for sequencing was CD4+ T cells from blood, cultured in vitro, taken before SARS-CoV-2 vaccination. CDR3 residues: CASSDSMGTANTGELFF. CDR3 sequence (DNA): TGTGCCAGTAGTGACTCTATGGGGACAGCGAACACCGGGGAGCTGTTTTTT.